This T cell receptor beta chain was sequenced during a study of T-cell reconstitution after alpha-beta-depleted transplantation in children. Preparation of the TCRbeta library involved a method that used unique molecular identifiers. MiXCR, run by TCRdb on the PCR reads, gives a single entry per CDR3 protein. Here the sample spans some 460,000 distinct CDR3 sequences, roughly 16% being singletons. Study-level findings and limits: By one year post-transplant, T-cell counts and diversity largely arose from T cells that were newly produced. The study reportedly traced alpha-beta T cells about two months after transplant to several hundred expanded graft clones. Some patients showed high day-60 TCRbeta diversity, which derived from surviving recipient T cells and thymic progenitors.

Concerning this clonotype: Its antigen remains unknown.

V lost 6 bases and J 2 bases, leaving 20 bases between the germline ends. The germline gives CDR1 SNHLY, CDR2 FYNNEI. The CDR3 runs 16 residues. This sample comprised PBMCs, mostly from graft donor cells, obtained 360 days after TCRalphabeta/CD19-depleted stem cell transplant. V is TRBV2 and J is TRBJ2-7; perhaps D is TRBD1 or TRBD2 (5 bases each). The clonotype originates from a boy younger than two who had a stem cell transplant for Wiskott-Aldrich syndrome, so the T cells may come from the graft donor. In nucleotides, the CDR3 is TGTGCCAGCAGGCCACTAGGGACGCGTGCAACCTACGAGCAGTACTTC. Translating it yields CASRPLGTRATYEQYF.